This T cell receptor (beta chain) was sequenced during a study of OX40 agonist ivuxolimab in advanced cancers. V dropped 4 bases and J dropped 0 bases, with 5 bases sitting between them. The CDR3 totals 13 residues. Germline V lookup: CDR1 MGHDK, CDR2 SYGVNS. The assay was immunoSEQ multiplex PCR, and TCRdb's table has in-frame clones only and misses some. The sample records tens of thousands of clones, 91% being singletons. The source is an adult with an advanced solid tumor such as melanoma, head and neck, liver or kidney cancer. This material consisted of CD4+ or CD8+ T cells sorted from blood, taken in a trial of the OX40 agonist ivuxolimab. This chain joins TRBV25-1 and TRBJ2-3; D is ambiguous. CDR3 nucleotide sequence: TGTGCCAGCAGTGGCCTTAGCACAGATACGCAGTATTTT. Protein sequence: CASSGLSTDTQYF. The whole variable domain, remainder taken from reference TRBV25-1 and TRBJ2-3, is EADIYQTPRYLVIGTGKKITLECSQTMGHDKMYWYQQDPGMELHLIHYSYGVNSTEKGDLSSESTVSRIRTEHFPLTLESARPSHTSQYLCASSGLSTDTQYFGPGTRLTVL.